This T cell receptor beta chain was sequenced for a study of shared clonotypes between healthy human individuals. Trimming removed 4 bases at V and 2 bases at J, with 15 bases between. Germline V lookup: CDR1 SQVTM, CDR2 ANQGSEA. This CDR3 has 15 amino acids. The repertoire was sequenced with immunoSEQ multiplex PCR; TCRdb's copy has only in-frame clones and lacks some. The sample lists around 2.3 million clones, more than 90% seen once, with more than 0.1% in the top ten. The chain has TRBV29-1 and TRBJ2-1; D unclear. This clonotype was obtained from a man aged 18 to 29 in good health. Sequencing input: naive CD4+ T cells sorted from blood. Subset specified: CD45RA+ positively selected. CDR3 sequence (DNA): TGCAGCGTTGGATCTAGTGGCACCCCCTACAATGAGCAGTTCTTC. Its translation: CSVGSSGTPYNEQFF.